The source of this T cell receptor (beta chain) is a study of OX40 agonist ivuxolimab in advanced cancers. This clone was counted a few times. Its target is not known. TCRdb keeps only in-frame clones here, not all; method: immunoSEQ multiplex PCR. The sample includes about 91,000 clones, 80% to 85% of them seen just once. The investigators sampled blood at baseline, at cycle 4 day 1, and at cycle 7 day 1. Study-wide results and limits: With doses of 0.1-3.0 mg/kg, partial responders showed among the lowest clonal expansion.

This specimen consisted of CD4+ or CD8+ T cells sorted from blood, obtained in a trial of the OX40 agonist ivuxolimab. This TCR was recovered from an adult with an advanced solid tumor such as melanoma, head and neck, liver or kidney cancer.

The CDR3 coding sequence is TGTGCCAGCAGCCAGGCCACAGATACGCAGTATTTT. Translated, it gives CASSQATDTQYF. The J gene is TRBJ2-3, the V gene TRBV7-2; D is ambiguous. The CDR3 covers 12 residues. Trimming stripped 5 bases from V and 2 bases from J, with 5 bases between. Germline V gene data show CDR1 as SGHTA and CDR2 as FQGNSA.